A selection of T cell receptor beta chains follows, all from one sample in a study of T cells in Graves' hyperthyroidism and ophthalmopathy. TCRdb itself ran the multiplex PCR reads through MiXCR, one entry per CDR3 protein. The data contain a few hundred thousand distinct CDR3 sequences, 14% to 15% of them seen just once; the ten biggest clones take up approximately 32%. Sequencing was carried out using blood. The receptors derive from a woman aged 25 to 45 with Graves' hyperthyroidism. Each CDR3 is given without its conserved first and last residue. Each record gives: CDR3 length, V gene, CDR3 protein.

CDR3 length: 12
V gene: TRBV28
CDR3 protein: ASSLPTGDYEQY

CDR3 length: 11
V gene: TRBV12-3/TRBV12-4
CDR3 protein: ASSLRGFETQY

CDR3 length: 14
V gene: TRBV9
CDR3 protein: ASSAGGEGRRTEAF

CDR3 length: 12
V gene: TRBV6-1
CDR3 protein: ASSFTRTEKKLF

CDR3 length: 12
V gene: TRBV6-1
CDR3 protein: ASSVRRVTDTQY

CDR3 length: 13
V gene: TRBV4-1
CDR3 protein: ASSQIRGGPYEQY

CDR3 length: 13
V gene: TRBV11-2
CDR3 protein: ASSLGAGVFYEQY

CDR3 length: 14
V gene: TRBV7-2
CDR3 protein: ASSLAGYHSYNEQF

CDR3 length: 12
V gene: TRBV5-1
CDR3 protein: ASSLNGEHYGYT

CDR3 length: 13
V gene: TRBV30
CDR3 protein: AWSRVGQKNYGYT

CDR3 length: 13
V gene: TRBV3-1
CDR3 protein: ASSPRPTGNQPQH

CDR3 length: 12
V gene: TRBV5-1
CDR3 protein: ASSPWTGGNEQF

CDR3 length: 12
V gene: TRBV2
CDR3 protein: ASSVEADTGELF

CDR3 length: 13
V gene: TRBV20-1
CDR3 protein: SARDPGTAQETQY

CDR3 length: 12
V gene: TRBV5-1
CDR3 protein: ASSGGLASHEQY

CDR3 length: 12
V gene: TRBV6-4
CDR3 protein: ASGAGSGGDEQF

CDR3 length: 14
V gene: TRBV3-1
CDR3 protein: ASSHRTSGSPYEQY

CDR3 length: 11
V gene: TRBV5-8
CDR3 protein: ASSFRGYNEQF

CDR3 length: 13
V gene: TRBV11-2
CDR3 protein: ASSYSGSTPGELF

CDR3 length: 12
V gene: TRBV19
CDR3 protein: ATRIGFTTDTQY

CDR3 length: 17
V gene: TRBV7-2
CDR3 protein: ASSFPGEGRRRFSYEQY

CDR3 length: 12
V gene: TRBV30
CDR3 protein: AWSVNHRTYGYT

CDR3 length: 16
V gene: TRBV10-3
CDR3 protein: AISEALLDREIPYEQY

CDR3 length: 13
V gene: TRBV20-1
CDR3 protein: SAREGLAGPYEQY

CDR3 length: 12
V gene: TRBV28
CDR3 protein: ATLGQGLIYEQY

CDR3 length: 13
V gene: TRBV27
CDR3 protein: ASSSRMGQFYEQY

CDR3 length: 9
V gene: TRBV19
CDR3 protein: ALGAGDIQY

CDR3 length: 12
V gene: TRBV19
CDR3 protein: ASSMSGSYNEQF

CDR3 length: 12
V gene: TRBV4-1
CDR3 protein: ASSPGVAGNTIY

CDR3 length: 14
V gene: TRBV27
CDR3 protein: ASSPISTRGYNEQF

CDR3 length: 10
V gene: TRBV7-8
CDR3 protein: ASSSPIGTQY

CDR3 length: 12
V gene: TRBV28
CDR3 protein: ASSLSDYGQPQH

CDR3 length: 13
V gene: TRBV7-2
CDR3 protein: ASSPGTGGSYEQY

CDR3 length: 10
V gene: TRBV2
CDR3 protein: ASRVGSDTQY

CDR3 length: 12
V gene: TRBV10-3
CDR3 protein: AIRDRESRGEQY

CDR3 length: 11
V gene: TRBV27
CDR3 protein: ASSRGRESEQY

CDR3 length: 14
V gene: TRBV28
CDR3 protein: ASNDRVGGNNSPLH

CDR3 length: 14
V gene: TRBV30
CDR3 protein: AWSVEIRDRAEKLF

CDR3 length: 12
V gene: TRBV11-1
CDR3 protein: ASSLGNTQETQY

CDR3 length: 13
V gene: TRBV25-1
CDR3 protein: ASSEFGREAYEQY

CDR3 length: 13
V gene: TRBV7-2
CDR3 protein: ASSGRGQEAYEQY

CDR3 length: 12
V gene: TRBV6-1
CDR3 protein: ASSDWGIPYEQY

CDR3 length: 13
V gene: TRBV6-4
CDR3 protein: ASANTDRGIYEQY

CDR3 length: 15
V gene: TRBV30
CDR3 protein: AWSVAGSALRDEKLF

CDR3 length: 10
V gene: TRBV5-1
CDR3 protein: ASSDPGVDEF

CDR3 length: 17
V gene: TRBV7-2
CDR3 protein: ASSLGGRGGPYSNQPQH

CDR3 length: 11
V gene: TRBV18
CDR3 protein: ASSLGQGQEQY

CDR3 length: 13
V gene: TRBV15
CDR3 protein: ATSSNTGEGETQY

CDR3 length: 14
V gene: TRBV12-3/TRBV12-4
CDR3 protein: AITTFISGSTDTQY

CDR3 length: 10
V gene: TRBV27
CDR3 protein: ASSSDPGEAF

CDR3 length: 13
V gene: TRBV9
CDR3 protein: ASAWASGSTGELF

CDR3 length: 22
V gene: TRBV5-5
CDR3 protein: ASSLARDGTVPRSREGSYSPLH

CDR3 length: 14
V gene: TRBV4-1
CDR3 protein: ASSQDLGLITGELF

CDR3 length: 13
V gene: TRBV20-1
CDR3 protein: SARKVAGGTDTQY

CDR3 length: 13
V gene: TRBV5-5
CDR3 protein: ASSLGQAAGNTIY